Below, one T cell receptor (beta chain) is given with its context. Its antigen is not identified. In germline, CDR1 is SNHLY, CDR2 FYNNEI. V lost 2 bases and J 2 bases, leaving 11 bases between the germline ends. This CDR3 comprises 15 residues. Time point noted: about 6 months of natalizumab therapy. Samples T1 and T2 were drawn at 6 and 12 months of therapy, respectively. The data originate from a study of multiple sclerosis patients with progressive multifocal leukoencephalopathy. Broader study findings: It is unclear whether the findings reflect JC virus infection or general immunocompromise. Lower normalized Shannon entropy suggested reduced TRB diversity in most PML patients. Clones expanded at PML were already present before and during natalizumab.

Produced via immunoSEQ multiplex PCR; TCRdb's table is partial and in-frame only. The sample lists 25,000 to 30,000 clones; around nine tenths were seen once. Material: PBMCs, obtained from a patient treated with natalizumab. This chain connects TRBV2 to TRBJ2-3; either TRBD1 or TRBD2 may fit D (6 bases each). The receptor was derived from a human donor with multiple sclerosis. The CDR3 here is CASSERGLITDTQYF. The CDR3 DNA sequence: TGTGCCAGCAGTGAACGGGGGCTAATCACAGATACGCAGTATTTT.